The subject of this entry is one TCR beta chain. Its specificity is not known. This record comes from a study of cytomegalovirus exposure and HLA in healthy donors. General study points: The investigators catalogued some 160 TCR beta chains as cytomegalovirus-associated. Per a prior analysis, the majority of TCR beta V segments were productive roughly 87% or roughly 30% of the time.

Researchers ran the PCR with 60 Vbeta and 13 Jbeta primers. Profiled with immunoSEQ multiplex PCR; TCRdb holds only in-frame clones, not every one. The data hold about 160,000 clones, with around 77% observed a single time. The sequencing sample was made of PBMCs. This receptor was obtained from a woman in her twenties or thirties in good health and CMV-seronegative.

CDR3 amino acids: CASSPGGWDTEAFF. CDR3 nucleotide sequence: TGTGCCAGCAGCCCAGGGGGCTGGGACACTGAAGCTTTCTTT. The chain combines TRBV7-6 with TRBJ1-1; 8 bases are shared with TRBD1. The germline gives CDR1 SGHVS, CDR2 FNYEAQ. V trimming: 5 bases; J trimming: 3 bases; junction bases outside the gene matches: 5. This CDR3 comprises 14 residues.